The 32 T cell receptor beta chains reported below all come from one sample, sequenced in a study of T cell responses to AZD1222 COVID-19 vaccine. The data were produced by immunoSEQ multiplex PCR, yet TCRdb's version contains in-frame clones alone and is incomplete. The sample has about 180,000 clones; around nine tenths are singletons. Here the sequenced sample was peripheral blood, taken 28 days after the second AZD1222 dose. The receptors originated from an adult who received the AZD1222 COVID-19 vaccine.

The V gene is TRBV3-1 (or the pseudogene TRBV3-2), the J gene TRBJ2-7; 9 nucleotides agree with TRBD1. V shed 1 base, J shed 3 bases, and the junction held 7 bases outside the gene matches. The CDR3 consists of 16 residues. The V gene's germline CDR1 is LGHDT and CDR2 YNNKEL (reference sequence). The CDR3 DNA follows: TGTGCCAGCAGCCAAGCCGGGACAGGGAAAGTCTACGAGCAGTACTTC. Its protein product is CASSQAGTGKVYEQYF.

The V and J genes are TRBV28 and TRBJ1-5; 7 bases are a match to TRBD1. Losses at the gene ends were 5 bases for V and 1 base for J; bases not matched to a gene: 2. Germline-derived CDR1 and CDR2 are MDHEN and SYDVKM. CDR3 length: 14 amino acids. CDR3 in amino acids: CASSLGGSNQPQHF. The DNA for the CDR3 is TGTGCCAGCAGTCTAGGGGGCAGCAATCAGCCCCAGCATTTT.

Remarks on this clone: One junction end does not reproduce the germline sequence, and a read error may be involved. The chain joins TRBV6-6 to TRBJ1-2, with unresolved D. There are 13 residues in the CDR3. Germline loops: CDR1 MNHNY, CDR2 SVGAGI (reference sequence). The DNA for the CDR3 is TGTGCCAGCAACAAAAATCAGGCAAACTCGAATCTCTTC. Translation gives CASNKNQANSNLF.

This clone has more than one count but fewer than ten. CDR3: CASRLTGGTEAFF. In DNA, the CDR3 is TGTGCCAGTAGATTGACAGGGGGCACTGAAGCTTTCTTT. The chain joins TRBV19 to TRBJ1-1; TRBD1 matches at 9 bases. Germline lookup yields CDR1 LNHDA and CDR2 SQIVND (reference sequence). The CDR3 is 13 amino acids. J lost 4 bases, V lost 6 bases, and 3 bases had no gene match.

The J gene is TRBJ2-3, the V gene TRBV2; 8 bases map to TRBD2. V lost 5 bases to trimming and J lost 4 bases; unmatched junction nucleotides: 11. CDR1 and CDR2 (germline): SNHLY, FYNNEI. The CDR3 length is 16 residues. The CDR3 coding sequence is TGTGCCAGCAGTTCCGTAGCGGGGCCTGGGGCAGATACGCAGTATTTT. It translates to CASSSVAGPGADTQYF.

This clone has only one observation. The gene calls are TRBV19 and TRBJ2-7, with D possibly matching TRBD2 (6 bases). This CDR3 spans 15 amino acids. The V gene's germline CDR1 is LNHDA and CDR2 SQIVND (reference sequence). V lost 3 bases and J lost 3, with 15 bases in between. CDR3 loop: CASSIPATGGYEQYF. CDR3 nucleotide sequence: TGTGCCAGTAGTATTCCGGCGACCGGGGGCTACGAGCAGTACTTC.

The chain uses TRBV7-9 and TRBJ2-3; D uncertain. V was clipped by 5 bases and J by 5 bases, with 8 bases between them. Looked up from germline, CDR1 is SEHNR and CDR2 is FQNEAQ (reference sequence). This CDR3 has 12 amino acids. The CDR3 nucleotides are TGTGCCAGCAGCCCGGAAGTAGATACGCAGTATTTT. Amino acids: CASSPEVDTQYF.

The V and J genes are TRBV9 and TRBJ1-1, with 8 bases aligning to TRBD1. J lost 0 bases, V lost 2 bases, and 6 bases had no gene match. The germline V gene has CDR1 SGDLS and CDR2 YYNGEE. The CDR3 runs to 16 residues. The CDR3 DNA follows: TGTGCCAGCAGCGTTACAGGGGGAGCCGTGAACACTGAAGCTTTCTTT. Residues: CASSVTGGAVNTEAFF.

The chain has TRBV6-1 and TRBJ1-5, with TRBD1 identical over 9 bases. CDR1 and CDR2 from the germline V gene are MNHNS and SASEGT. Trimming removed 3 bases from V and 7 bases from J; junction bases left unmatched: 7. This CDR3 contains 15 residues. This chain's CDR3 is CASSDTGGADQPQHF. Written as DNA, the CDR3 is TGTGCCAGCAGTGATACAGGGGGCGCAGACCAGCCCCAGCATTTT.

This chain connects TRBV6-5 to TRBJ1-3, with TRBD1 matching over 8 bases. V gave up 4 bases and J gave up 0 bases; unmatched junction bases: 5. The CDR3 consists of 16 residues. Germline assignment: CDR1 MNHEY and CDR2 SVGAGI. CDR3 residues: CASSSTGGGSGNTIYF. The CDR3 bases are TGTGCCAGCAGTTCCACAGGGGGGGGCTCTGGAAACACCATATATTTT.

CDR3 in amino acids: CASSLEAGLYGYTF. The CDR3 coding sequence is TGCGCCAGCAGCTTGGAGGCAGGGCTCTATGGCTACACCTTC. The J gene is TRBJ1-2, the V gene TRBV5-1; D possibly corresponds to TRBD1 (5 bases). The V gene lost 0 bases and the J gene lost 4 bases, with 10 bases spanning the gap. The CDR3 consists of 14 residues. The germline CDR1 and CDR2 sequences are SGHRS and YFSETQ.

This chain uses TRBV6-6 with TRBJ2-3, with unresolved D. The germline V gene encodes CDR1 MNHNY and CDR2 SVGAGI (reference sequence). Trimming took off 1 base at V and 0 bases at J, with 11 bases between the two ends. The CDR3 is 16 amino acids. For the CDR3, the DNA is TGTGCCAGCAGTTACTGGCAGGCGACTAGCACAGATACGCAGTATTTT. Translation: CASSYWQATSTDTQYF.

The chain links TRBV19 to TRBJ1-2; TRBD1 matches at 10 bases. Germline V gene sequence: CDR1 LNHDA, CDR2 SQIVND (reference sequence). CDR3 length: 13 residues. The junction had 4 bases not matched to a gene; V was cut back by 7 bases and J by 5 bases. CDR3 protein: CASIPGQGYGYTF. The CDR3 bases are TGTGCCAGTATTCCGGGACAGGGGTATGGCTACACCTTC.

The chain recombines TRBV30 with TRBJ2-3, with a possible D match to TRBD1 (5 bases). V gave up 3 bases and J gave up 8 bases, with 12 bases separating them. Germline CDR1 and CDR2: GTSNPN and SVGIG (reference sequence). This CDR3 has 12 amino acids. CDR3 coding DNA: TGTGCCTGGAGAACAGGACCACCTACGCAGTATTTT. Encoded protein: CAWRTGPPTQYF.

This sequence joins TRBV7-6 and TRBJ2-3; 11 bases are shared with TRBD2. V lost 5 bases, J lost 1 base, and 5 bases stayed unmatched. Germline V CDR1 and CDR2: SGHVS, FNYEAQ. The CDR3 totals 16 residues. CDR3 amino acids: CASSPLAGGGTDTQYF. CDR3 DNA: TGTGCCAGCAGCCCCTTAGCGGGGGGGGGCACAGATACGCAGTATTTT.

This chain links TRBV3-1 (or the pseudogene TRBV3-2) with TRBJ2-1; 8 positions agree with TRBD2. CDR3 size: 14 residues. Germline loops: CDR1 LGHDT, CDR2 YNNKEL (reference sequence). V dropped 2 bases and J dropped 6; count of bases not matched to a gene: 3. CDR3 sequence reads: CASSQYAGGNEQFF. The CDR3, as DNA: TGTGCCAGCAGCCAATACGCGGGGGGCAATGAGCAGTTCTTC.

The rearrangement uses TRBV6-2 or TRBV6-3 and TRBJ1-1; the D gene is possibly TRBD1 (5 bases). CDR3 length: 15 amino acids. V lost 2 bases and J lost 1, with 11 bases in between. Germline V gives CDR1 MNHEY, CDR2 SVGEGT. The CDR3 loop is CASSYGGGRNTEAFF. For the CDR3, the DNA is TGTGCCAGCAGTTACGGCGGGGGTCGGAACACTGAAGCTTTCTTT.

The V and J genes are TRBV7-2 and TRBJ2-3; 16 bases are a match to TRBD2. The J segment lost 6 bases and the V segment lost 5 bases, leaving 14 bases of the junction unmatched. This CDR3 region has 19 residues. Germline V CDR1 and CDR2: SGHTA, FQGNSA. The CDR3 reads CASSLSAGTSGGAPDTQYF. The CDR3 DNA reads TGTGCCAGCAGCCTCAGTGCCGGGACTAGCGGGGGGGCACCCGATACGCAGTATTTT.

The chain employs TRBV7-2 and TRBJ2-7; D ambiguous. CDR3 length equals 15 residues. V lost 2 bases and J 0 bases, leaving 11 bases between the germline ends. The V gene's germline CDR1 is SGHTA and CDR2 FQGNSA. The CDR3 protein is CASSLSTGNSYEQYF. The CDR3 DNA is TGTGCCAGCAGCTTATCGACGGGCAACTCCTACGAGCAGTACTTC.

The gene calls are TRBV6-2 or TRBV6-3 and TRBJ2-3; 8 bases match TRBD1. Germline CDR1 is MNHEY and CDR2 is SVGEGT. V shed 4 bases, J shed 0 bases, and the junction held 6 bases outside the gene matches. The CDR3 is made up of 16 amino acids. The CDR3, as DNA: TGTGCCAGCAGTTCAGGCGGGGACAGGAGCACAGATACGCAGTATTTT. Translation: CASSSGGDRSTDTQYF.

The CDR3 spells CASSEGGELFF. DNA of the CDR3: TGTGCCAGCAGTGAGGGGGGGGAGCTGTTTTTT. V is TRBV25-1 and J is TRBJ2-2; D is ambiguous. CDR1 and CDR2 (germline): MGHDK, SYGVNS. V lost 3 bases to trimming and J lost 8 bases, with 4 bases between them. CDR3 length: 11 residues.

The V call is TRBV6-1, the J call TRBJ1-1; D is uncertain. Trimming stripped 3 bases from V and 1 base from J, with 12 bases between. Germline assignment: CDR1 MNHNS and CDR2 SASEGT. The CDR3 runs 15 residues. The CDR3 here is CASSDVGVSNTEAFF. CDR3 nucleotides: TGTGCCAGCAGTGATGTTGGGGTTTCGAACACTGAAGCTTTCTTT.

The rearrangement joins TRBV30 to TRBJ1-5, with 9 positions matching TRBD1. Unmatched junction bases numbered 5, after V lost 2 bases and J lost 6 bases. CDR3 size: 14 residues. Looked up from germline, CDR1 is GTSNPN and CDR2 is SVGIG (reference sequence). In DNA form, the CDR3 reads TGTGCCTGGAGTACCGGGACAGGGCTTCAGCCCCAGCATTTT. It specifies CAWSTGTGLQPQHF. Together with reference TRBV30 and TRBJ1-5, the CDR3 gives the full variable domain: SQTIHQWPATLVQPVGSPLSLECTVEGTSNPNLYWYRQAAGRGLQLLFYSVGIGQISSEVPQNLSASRPQDRQFILSSKKLLLSDSGFYLCAWSTGTGLQPQHFGDGTRLSIL.

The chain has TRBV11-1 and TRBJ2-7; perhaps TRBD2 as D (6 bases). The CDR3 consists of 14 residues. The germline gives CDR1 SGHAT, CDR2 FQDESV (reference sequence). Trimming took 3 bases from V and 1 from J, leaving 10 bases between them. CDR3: CASSFAGISYEQYF. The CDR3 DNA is TGTGCCAGCAGCTTCGCGGGGATTTCCTACGAGCAGTACTTC.

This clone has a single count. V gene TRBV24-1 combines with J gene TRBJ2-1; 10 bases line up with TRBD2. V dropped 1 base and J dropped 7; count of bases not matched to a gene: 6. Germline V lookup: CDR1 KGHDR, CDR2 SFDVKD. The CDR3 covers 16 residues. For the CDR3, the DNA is TGTGCCACCAGTGATTTAGGAGCGGGGGGGAGAAATGAGCAGTTCTTC. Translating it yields CATSDLGAGGRNEQFF.

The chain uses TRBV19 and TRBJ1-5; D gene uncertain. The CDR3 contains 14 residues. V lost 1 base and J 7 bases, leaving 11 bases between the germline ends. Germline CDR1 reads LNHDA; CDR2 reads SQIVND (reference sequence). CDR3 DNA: TGTGCCAGTAGTATAGGGGCAGACTCCCAGCCCCAGCATTTT. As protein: CASSIGADSQPQHF.

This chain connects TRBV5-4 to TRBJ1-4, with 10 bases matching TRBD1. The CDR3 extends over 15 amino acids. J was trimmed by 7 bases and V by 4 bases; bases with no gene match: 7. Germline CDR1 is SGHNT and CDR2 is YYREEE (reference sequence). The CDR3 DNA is TGTGCCAGCAGCGTGCCAGGGACAGGGGCTGAAAAACTGTTTTTT. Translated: CASSVPGTGAEKLFF.

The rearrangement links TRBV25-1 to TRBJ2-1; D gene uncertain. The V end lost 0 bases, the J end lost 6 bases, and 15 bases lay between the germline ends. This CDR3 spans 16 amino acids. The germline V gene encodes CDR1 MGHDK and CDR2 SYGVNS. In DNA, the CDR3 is TGTGCCAGCAGTGAATATGGTAGGGTGTCGGGCAATGAGCAGTTCTTC. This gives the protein CASSEYGRVSGNEQFF.

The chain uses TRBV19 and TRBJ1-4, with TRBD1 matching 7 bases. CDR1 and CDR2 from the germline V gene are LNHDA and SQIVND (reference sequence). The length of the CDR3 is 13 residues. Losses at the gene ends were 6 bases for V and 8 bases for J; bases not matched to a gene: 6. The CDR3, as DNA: TGTGCCAGTAGGGAGGACAGGTTCGAAAAACTGTTTTTT. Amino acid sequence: CASREDRFEKLFF. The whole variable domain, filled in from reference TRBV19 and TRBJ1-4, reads DGGITQSPKYLFRKEGQNVTLSCEQNLNHDAMYWYRQDPGQGLRLIYYSQIVNDFQKGDIAEGYSVSREKKESFPLTVTSAQKNPTAFYLCASREDRFEKLFFGSGTQLSVL.

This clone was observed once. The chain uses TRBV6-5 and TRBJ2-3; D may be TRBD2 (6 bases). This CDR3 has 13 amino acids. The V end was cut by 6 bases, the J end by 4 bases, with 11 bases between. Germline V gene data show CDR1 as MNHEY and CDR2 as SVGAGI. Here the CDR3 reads CASRGLTSDTQYF. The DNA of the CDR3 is TGTGCCAGCAGGGGACTGACTTCAGATACGCAGTATTTT.

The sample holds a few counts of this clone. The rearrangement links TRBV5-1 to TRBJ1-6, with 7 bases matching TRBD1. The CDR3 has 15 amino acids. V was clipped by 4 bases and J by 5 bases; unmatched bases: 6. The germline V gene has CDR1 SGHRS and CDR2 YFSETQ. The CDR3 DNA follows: TGCGCCAGCAGCCAGGGGGGGGATAATAATTCACCCCTCCACTTT. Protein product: CASSQGGDNNSPLHF.

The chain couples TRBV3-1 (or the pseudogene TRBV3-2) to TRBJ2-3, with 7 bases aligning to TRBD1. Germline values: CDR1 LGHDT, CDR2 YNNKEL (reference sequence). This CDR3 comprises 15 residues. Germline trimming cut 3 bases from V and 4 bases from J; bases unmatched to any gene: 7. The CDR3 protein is CASSQGQLYSDTQYF. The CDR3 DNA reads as TGTGCCAGCAGCCAGGGACAGCTGTACTCAGATACGCAGTATTTT.